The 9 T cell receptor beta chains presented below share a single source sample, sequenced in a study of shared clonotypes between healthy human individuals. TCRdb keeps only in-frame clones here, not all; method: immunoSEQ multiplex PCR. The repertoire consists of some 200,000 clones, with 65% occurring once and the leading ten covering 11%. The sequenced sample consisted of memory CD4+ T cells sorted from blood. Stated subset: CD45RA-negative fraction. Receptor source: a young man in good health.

The CDR3 DNA follows: TGTGCCAGCAGGCGAGCGGTGCCCTTAATGGATTCTTACAATGAGCAGTTCTTC. As protein: CASRRAVPLMDSYNEQFF. The rearrangement links TRBV2 to TRBJ2-1; tentative D call: TRBD2 (5 bases). V lost 6 bases and J lost 4, with 25 bases in between. Germline CDR1 is SNHLY and CDR2 is FYNNEI. The CDR3 length is 18 residues.

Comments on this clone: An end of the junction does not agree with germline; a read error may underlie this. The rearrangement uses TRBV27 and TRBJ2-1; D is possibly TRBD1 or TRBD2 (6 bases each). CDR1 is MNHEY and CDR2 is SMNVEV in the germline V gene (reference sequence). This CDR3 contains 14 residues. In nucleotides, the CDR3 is TGTTCCAGCAGTTTCGGAAGAACGGGGGCTGAGCAGTTCTTC. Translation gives CSSSFGRTGAEQFF.

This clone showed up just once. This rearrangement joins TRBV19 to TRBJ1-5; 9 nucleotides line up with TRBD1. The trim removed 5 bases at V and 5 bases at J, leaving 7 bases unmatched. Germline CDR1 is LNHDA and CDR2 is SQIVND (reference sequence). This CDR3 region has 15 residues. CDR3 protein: CASSVGTGRDQPQHF. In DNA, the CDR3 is TGTGCCAGTAGTGTTGGGACAGGGAGAGATCAGCCCCAGCATTTT. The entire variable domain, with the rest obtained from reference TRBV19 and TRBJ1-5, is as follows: DGGITQSPKYLFRKEGQNVTLSCEQNLNHDAMYWYRQDPGQGLRLIYYSQIVNDFQKGDIAEGYSVSREKKESFPLTVTSAQKNPTAFYLCASSVGTGRDQPQHFGDGTRLSIL.

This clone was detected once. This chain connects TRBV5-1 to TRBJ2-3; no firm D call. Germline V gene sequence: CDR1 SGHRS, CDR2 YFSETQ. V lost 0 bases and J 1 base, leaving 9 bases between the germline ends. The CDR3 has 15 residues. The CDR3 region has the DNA TGCGCCAGCAGCTTGGACTTCCGGGGCACAGATACGCAGTATTTT. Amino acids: CASSLDFRGTDTQYF.

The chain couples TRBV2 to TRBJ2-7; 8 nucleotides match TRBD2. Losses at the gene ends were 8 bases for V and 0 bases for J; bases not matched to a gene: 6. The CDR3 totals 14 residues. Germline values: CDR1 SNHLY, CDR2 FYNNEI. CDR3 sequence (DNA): TGTGCCAGCCTTCGGGAGGGACTCTCCTACGAGCAGTACTTC. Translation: CASLREGLSYEQYF.

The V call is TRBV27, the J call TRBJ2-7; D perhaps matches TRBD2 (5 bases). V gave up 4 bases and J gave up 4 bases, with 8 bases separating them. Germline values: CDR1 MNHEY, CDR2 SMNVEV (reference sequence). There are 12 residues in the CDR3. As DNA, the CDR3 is TGTGCCAGCAGTTCGGCGGGTTACGAGCAGTACTTC. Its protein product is CASSSAGYEQYF.

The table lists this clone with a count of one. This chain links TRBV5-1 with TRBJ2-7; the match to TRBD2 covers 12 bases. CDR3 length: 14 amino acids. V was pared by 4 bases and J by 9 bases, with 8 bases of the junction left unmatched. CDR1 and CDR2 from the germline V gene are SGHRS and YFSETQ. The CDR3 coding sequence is TGCGCCAGCAGCCCGACTAGCGGGAGTGTAGGGCAGTACTTC. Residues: CASSPTSGSVGQYF.

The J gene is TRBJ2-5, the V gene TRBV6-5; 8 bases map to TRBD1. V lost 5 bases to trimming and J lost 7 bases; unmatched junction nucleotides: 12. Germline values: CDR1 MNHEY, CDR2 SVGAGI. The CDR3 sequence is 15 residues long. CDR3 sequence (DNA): TGTGCCAGCAGTCCCGGACAGGGAGCAGTTGTGACCCAGTACTTC. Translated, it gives CASSPGQGAVVTQYF.

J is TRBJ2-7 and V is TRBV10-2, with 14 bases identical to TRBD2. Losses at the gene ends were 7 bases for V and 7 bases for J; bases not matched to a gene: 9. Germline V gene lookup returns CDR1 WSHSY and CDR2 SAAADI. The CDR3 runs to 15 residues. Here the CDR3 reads CASMPGLAGAGEQYF. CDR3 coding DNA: TGCGCCAGCATGCCGGGACTAGCGGGAGCGGGGGAGCAGTACTTC.